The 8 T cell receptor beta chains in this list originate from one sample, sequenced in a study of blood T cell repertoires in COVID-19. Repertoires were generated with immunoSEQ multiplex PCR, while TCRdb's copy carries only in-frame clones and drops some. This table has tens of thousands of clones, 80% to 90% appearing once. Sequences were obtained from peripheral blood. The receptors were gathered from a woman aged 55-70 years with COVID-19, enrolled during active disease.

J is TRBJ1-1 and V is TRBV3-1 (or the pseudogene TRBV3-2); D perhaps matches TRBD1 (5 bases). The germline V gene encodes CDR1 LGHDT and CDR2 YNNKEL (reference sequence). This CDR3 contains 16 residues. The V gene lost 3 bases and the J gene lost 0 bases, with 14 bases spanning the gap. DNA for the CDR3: TGTGCCAGCAGCCATTATGGGGGGTTGATGAACACTGAAGCTTTCTTT. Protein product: CASSHYGGLMNTEAFF.

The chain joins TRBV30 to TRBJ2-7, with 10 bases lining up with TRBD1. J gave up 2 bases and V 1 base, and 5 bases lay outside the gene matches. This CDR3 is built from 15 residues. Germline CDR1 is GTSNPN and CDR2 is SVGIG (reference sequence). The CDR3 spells CAWSAMGQGTYEQYF. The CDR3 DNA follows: TGTGCCTGGAGTGCCATGGGACAGGGGACCTACGAGCAGTACTTC.

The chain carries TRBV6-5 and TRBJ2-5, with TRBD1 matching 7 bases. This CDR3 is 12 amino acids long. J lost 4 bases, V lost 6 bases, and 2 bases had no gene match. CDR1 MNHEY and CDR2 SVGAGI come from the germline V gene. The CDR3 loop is CASRGGGETQYF. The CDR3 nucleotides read TGTGCCAGCAGAGGGGGCGGAGAGACCCAGTACTTC.

DNA for the CDR3: TGCAGCGGACAGGGGGCAAGGTACGAGCAGTACTTC. This translates into CSGQGARYEQYF. The rearrangement uses TRBV29-1 and TRBJ2-7; 10 nucleotides match TRBD1. Per germline, CDR1 SQVTM and CDR2 ANQGSEA. This CDR3 comprises 12 residues. The V gene end was trimmed by 7 bases and the J gene end by 4 bases; junction bases not matched to a gene: 4.

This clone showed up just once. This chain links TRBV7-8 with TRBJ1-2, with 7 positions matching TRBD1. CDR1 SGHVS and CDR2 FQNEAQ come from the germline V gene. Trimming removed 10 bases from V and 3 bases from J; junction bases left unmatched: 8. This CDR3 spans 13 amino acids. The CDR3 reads CATKGQDYYGYTF. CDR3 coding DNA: TGTGCCACCAAAGGACAGGACTACTATGGCTACACCTTC.

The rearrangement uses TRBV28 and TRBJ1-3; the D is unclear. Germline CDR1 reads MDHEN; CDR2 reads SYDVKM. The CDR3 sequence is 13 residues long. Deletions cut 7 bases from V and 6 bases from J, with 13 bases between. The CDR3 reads CASMSLVANTIYF. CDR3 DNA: TGTGCCAGCATGTCTCTGGTAGCAAACACCATATATTTT.

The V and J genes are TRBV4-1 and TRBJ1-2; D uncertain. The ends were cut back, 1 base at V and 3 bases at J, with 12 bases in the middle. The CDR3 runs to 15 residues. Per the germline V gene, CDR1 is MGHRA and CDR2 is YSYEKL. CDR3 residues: CASSQGPTRDYGYTF. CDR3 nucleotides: TGCGCCAGCAGCCAAGGCCCTACTAGGGACTATGGCTACACCTTC.

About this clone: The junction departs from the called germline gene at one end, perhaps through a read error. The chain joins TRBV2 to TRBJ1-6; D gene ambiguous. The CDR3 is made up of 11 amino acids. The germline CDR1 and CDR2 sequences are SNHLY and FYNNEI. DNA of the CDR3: TGTGCCAGCGGAACCGGGCCACCGGAGGGATTT. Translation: CASGTGPPEGF.